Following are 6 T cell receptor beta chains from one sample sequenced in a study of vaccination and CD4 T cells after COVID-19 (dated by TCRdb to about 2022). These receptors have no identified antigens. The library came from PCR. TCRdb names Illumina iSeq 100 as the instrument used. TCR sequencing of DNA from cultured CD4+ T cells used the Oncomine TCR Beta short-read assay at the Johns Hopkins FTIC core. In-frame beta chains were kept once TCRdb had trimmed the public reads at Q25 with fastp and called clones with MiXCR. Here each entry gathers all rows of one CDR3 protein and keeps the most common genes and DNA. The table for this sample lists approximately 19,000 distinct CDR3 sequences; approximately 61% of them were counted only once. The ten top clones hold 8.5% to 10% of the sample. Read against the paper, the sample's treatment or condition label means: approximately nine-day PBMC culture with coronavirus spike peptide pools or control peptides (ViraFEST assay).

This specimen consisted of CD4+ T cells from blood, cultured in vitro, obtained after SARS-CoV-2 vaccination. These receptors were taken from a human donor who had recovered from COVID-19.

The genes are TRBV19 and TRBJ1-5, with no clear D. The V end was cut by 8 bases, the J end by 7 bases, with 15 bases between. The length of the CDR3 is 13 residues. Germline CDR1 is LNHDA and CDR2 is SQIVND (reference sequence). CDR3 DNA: TGTGCCAGTGCCCTAAGGGTTGGCCAGCCCCAGCATTTT. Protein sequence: CASALRVGQPQHF.

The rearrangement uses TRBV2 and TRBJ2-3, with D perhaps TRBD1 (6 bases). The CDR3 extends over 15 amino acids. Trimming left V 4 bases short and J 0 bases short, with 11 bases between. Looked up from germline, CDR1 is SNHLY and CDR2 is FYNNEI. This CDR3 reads CASSGDTISTDTQYF. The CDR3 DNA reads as TGTGCCAGCAGTGGGGACACAATTAGCACAGATACGCAGTATTTT.

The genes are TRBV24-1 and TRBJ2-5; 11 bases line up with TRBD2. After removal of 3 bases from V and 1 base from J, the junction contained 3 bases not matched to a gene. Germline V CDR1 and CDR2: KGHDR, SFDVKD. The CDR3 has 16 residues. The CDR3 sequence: CATSDRTSGLQETQYF. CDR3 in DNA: TGTGCCACCAGTGATAGGACTAGCGGGCTCCAAGAGACCCAGTACTTC.

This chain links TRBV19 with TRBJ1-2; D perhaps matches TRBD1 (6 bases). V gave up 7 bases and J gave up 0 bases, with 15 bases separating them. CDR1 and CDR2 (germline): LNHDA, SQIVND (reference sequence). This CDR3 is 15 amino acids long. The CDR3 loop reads CASKEDYRANYGYTF. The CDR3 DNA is TGTGCCAGTAAGGAAGATTACAGGGCTAACTATGGCTACACCTTC.

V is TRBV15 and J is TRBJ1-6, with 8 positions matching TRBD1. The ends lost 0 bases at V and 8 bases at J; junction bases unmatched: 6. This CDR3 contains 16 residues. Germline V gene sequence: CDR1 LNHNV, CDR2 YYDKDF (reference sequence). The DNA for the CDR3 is TGTGCCACCAGCAGAGATCAGGACAGGGTTTATTCACCCCTCCACTTT. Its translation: CATSRDQDRVYSPLHF.

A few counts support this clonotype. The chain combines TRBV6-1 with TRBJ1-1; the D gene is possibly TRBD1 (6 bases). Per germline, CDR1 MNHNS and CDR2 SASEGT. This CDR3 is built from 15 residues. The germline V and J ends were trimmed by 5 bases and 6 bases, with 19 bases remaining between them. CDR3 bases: TGTGCCAGCAGTCCCCCTGGGGGGGCGACGCCTGAAGCTTTCTTT. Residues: CASSPPGGATPEAFF.